Listed below are T cell receptor beta chains from one sample, sequenced in a study of blood T cell repertoires in COVID-19. Clones were sequenced by immunoSEQ multiplex PCR, and TCRdb holds only the in-frame ones, with some missing. The repertoire holds 250,000 to 350,000 clones, roughly nine tenths seen once, with less than 6% in the top ten. The sample consisted of PBMCs or T cells enriched from blood (not recorded which). These receptors were collected from a woman aged 25 to 39 who had recovered from COVID-19. The CDR3 runs from the conserved cysteine through the conserved F or W. Fields, in order: clone size, D gene, J gene, V gene, CDR3 protein, CDR3 DNA. The D gene is left open where the match is weak. A row's size may be missing; if present it is once, few, many or a size class.

>-|TRBD2|TRBJ2-2|TRBV9
CASSGPGGNTGELFF
TGTGCCAGCAGCGGACCGGGGGGTAACACCGGGGAGCTGTTTTTT
>-|-|TRBJ1-5|TRBV6-6
CASSYLPMGNQPQHF
TGTGCCAGCAGTTATCTACCCATGGGCAATCAGCCCCAGCATTTT
>-|-|TRBJ1-5|TRBV6-2/TRBV6-3
CASSYKEPSGDQPQHF
TGTGCCAGCAGTTACAAGGAACCCTCCGGGGATCAGCCCCAGCATTTT
>-|-|TRBJ2-3|TRBV6-2/TRBV6-3
CASSYPDQTNTQYF
TGTGCCAGCAGTTACCCCGACCAGACTAATACGCAGTATTTT
>-|-|TRBJ2-7|TRBV10-1
CASSEKEEGEQYF
TGCGCCAGCAGTGAAAAGGAAGAGGGCGAGCAGTACTTC
>-|-|TRBJ1-1|TRBV19
CASRSGGYTEAFF
TGTGCCAGTAGATCCGGGGGGTACACTGAAGCTTTCTTT
>-|-|TRBJ1-1|TRBV10-3
CAISVEGVTEAFF
TGTGCCATCAGCGTCGAGGGTGTAACTGAAGCTTTCTTT
>once|-|TRBJ1-2|TRBV2
CASSDPPTESYGYTF
TGTGCCAGCAGTGATCCCCCGACAGAGAGCTATGGCTACACCTTC
>-|-|TRBJ1-3|TRBV14
CASSQDLPQAPGNTIYF
TGTGCCAGCAGCCAAGATCTCCCACAGGCACCTGGAAACACCATATATTTT
>-|-|TRBJ2-7|TRBV3-1/TRBV3-2
CASSRGRGEQYF
TGTGCCAGCAGCCGCGGGCGTGGCGAGCAGTACTTC
>-|TRBD2|TRBJ2-3|TRBV24-1
CATAGGAKDTQYF
TGTGCCACCGCGGGGGGGGCTAAGGATACGCAGTATTTT
>once|TRBD2|TRBJ2-2|TRBV4-2
CASSQPTSGATNTGELFF
TGTGCCAGCAGCCAACCCACTAGCGGGGCCACGAACACCGGGGAGCTGTTTTTT
>-|-|TRBJ2-7|TRBV5-3
CARSLRRGIYEQYF
TGTGCCAGAAGCTTGAGGAGGGGCATCTACGAGCAGTACTTC
>-|-|TRBJ2-1|TRBV19
CASSIDSGQIYNEQFF
TGTGCCAGTAGTATAGATTCCGGACAGATTTACAATGAGCAGTTCTTC
>-|-|TRBJ2-7|TRBV19
CASSINSRNYEQYF
TGTGCCAGTAGTATAAATTCCAGGAACTACGAGCAGTACTTC
>-|TRBD1|TRBJ1-4|TRBV2
CASRQGRSEKLFF
TGTGCCAGCAGACAGGGGAGAAGTGAAAAACTGTTTTTT
>-|-|TRBJ1-5|TRBV19
CASSIVIRLNQPQHF
TGTGCCAGTAGTATAGTAATCAGGCTCAATCAGCCCCAGCATTTT
>few|-|TRBJ1-1|TRBV5-4
CASSKTGGRLNTEAFF
TGTGCCAGCTCCAAAACCGGGGGACGGTTGAACACTGAAGCTTTCTTT
>-|-|TRBJ1-3|TRBV5-1
CASSQDTGGNTIYF
TGCGCCAGCAGCCAGGACACTGGCGGAAACACCATATATTTT
>-|-|TRBJ1-5|TRBV5-1
CASSPAGGRDQPQHF
TGCGCCAGCAGCCCGGCCGGGGGTAGAGATCAGCCCCAGCATTTT
>-|TRBD1|TRBJ1-4|TRBV11-3
CASSLDRGKEKLFF
TGTGCCAGCAGCTTGGACAGGGGGAAGGAAAAACTGTTTTTT
>-|-|TRBJ2-2|TRBV30
CAWSWPIPTGELFF
TGTGCCTGGAGTTGGCCGATCCCCACCGGGGAGCTGTTTTTT
>-|-|TRBJ1-2|TRBV18
CASSPLRTDYGYTF
TGTGCCAGCTCACCACTTAGGACTGACTATGGCTACACCTTC
>-|TRBD1|TRBJ2-7|TRBV6-2/TRBV6-3
CASSPHSGTGDSF
TGTGCCAGCAGCCCACATTCCGGGACAGGAGATTCTTTC
>-|TRBD1|TRBJ1-6|TRBV9
CASSPGTDYSPLHF
TGTGCCAGCAGCCCCGGGACAGACTATTCACCCCTCCACTTT
>-|TRBD1|TRBJ1-1|TRBV3-1/TRBV3-2
CASRSGQPNTEAFF
TGTGCCAGCAGGTCGGGACAGCCGAACACTGAAGCTTTCTTT
>-|-|TRBJ1-5|TRBV19
CASSMGGGAYQPQHF
TGTGCCAGTAGTATGGGTGGGGGCGCGTATCAGCCCCAGCATTTT
>-|-|TRBJ2-5|TRBV5-1
CASSLEPQGPQETQYF
TGCGCCAGCAGCTTGGAACCACAGGGACCGCAAGAGACCCAGTACTTC
>-|TRBD1|TRBJ1-4|TRBV4-1
CASSQQDREAEKLFF
TGCGCCAGCAGCCAACAAGACAGGGAGGCTGAAAAACTGTTTTTT
>-|-|TRBJ2-3|TRBV6-5
CASREAVTDTQYF
TGTGCCAGCAGGGAGGCGGTGACAGATACGCAGTATTTT
>once|TRBD1|TRBJ1-2|TRBV6-6
CASRTGGRDGYTF
TGTGCCAGCAGAACAGGGGGCCGCGATGGCTACACCTTC